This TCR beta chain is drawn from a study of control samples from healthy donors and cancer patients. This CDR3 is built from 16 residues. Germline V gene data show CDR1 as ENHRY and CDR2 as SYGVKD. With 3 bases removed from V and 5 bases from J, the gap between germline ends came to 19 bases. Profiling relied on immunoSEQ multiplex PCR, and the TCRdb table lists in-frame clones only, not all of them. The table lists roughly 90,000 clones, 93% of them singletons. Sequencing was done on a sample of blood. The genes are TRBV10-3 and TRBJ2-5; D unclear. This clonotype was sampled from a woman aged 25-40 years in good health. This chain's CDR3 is CAISEELTPVVETQYF. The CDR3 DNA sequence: TGTGCCATCAGTGAAGAATTGACCCCTGTGGTGGAGACCCAGTACTTC.